These 3 T cell receptor beta chains originate from one sample sequenced in a study of tumor and adjacent non-tumor tissue in lung cancer. This sample's RNA came from whole unsorted tissue. More than 3 cm separated this lung sample from the edge of the tumor. Three rounds of nested PCR, following a modified ARM-PCR protocol, produced the TCRbeta library. A single record per CDR3 protein comes from TCRdb applying MiXCR to the multiplex PCR reads. The table includes some 68,000 distinct CDR3 sequences, 65% to 80% detected once. Sequencing was done on a sample of distant non-tumor lung tissue. All receptors come from a man aged 55 to 70 with non-small cell lung cancer.

Points on this clonotype: It may be a read error: a sequence one base away is much more abundant. V and J are TRBV5-1 and TRBJ2-1; TRBD2 aligns across 13 bases. Germline lookup yields CDR1 SGHRS and CDR2 YFSETQ. The CDR3 is 20 residues long. The DNA of the CDR3 is TGCGCCAGCAGCCTCTCCGGGACTAGCGGGACGAGGGTCGGTGTCAATAAGCAGTTCTTC. Translated: CASSLSGTSGTRVGVNKQFF.

On this clonotype: A much larger clone sits a single nucleotide away, making a read error possible. This chain links TRBV5-1 with TRBJ2-1; either TRBD1 or TRBD2 may fit D (5 bases each). This CDR3 has 14 amino acids. V was pared by 4 bases and J by 8 bases, with 16 bases between. The germline gives CDR1 SGHRS, CDR2 YFSETQ. CDR3 coding DNA: TGCGCCAGCAGCACGGGACGGGGTATGGATGAGCAGTTCTTC. It is translated as CASSTGRGMDEQFF.

Comment on this clonotype: It may be a read error: a sequence one base away is much more abundant. The chain uses TRBV7-9 and TRBJ1-1, with TRBD1 matching 9 bases. J was trimmed by 4 bases and V by 7 bases; bases with no gene match: 7. Looked up from germline, CDR1 is SEHNR and CDR2 is FQNEAQ (reference sequence). CDR3 size: 14 residues. The CDR3 nucleotides are TGTGCCAGCACCCCCTCGACAGGGGGCACTGAAGCTTTCTTT. It specifies CASTPSTGGTEAFF. The variable domain in full, with the rest retrieved from reference TRBV7-9 and TRBJ1-1, is DTGVSQNPRHKITKRGQNVTFRCDPISEHNRLYWYRQTLGQGPEFLTYFQNEAQLEKSRLLSDRFSAERPKGSFSTLEIQRTEQGDSAMYLCASTPSTGGTEAFFGQGTRLTVV.